One and the same sample provided the 8 T cell receptor beta chains below, sequenced in a study of CD8+ T cells in alopecia areata. Reverse transcription of extracted RNA yielded cDNA, which provided the sequencing template. TCRdb keeps only in-frame clones here, not all; method: immunoSEQ multiplex PCR. The data show 210,000 or so clones, with 66% seen just once and 1.2% held by the top ten. Treatment defined: oral pan-JAK inhibitor, 5-10 mg twice daily. The sequencing here drew on CD4+ T cells sorted from blood, taken between weeks 43 and 45, from a patient treated with tofacitinib. Receptors originate from a human donor with alopecia areata.

This chain connects TRBV28 to TRBJ2-1; 10 bases fit TRBD2. V lost 6 bases and J lost 7; bases outside the gene matches: 9. This CDR3 region has 15 residues. Per the germline V gene, CDR1 is MDHEN and CDR2 is SYDVKM. CDR3 protein: CASRIAGGRMNEQFF. DNA of the CDR3: TGTGCCAGCAGGATAGCGGGGGGTAGGATGAATGAGCAGTTCTTC.

The chain uses TRBV15 and TRBJ1-4; D remains unclear. V was shortened by 1 base and J by 8 bases, with 11 bases between the two germline ends. The CDR3 length is 14 residues. CDR1 and CDR2 (germline): LNHNV, YYDKDF (reference sequence). The CDR3 DNA sequence: TGTGCCACCAGCAGAGGTCAAGGACGGGAAAAACTGTTTTTT. Protein sequence: CATSRGQGREKLFF.

The chain uses TRBV11-1 and TRBJ1-2; possibly TRBD1 for D (5 bases). Germline CDR1 reads SGHAT; CDR2 reads FQDESV (reference sequence). V lost 6 bases to trimming and J lost 5 bases, with 19 bases between them. This CDR3 is 15 amino acids long. Written as DNA, the CDR3 is TGTGCCAGCAGTCCCCGCCAGGGATGGAGTTATGGCTACACCTTC. Protein sequence: CASSPRQGWSYGYTF.

This clone came up a few times. The J gene is TRBJ2-2, the V gene TRBV7-6, with 10 bases that match TRBD1. The CDR3 runs to 14 residues. Germline values: CDR1 SGHVS, CDR2 FNYEAQ. V lost 5 bases to trimming and J lost 5 bases; unmatched junction nucleotides: 2. The CDR3 loop is CASSGDRGTGELFF. CDR3 DNA sequence: TGTGCCAGCAGCGGGGACAGGGGAACCGGGGAGCTGTTTTTT. Variable domain in full (rest from reference TRBV7-6 and TRBJ2-2): GAGVSQSPRYKVTKRGQDVALRCDPISGHVSLYWYRQALGQGPEFLTYFNYEAQQDKSGLPNDRFSAERPEGSISTLTIQRTEQRDSAMYRCASSGDRGTGELFFGEGSRLTVL.

The V call is TRBV2, the J call TRBJ1-5; 8 bases map to TRBD1. The CDR3 totals 13 residues. Germline V gene data show CDR1 as SNHLY and CDR2 as FYNNEI. Unmatched junction bases numbered 2, after V lost 6 bases and J lost 4 bases. The CDR3 here is CASRRDRNQPQHF. CDR3 nucleotides: TGTGCCAGCAGGCGGGACAGGAATCAGCCCCAGCATTTT. Full variable domain (rest looked up from reference TRBV2 and TRBJ1-5): EPEVTQTPSHQVTQMGQEVILRCVPISNHLYFYWYRQILGQKVEFLVSFYNNEISEKSEIFDDQFSVERPDGSNFTLKIRSTKLEDSAMYFCASRRDRNQPQHFGDGTRLSIL.

The chain links TRBV7-3 to TRBJ2-2, with D hard to call. Trimming took off 6 bases at V and 7 bases at J, with 12 bases between the two ends. The CDR3 is 13 residues long. The germline gives CDR1 SGHTA, CDR2 FQGTGA. The chain's CDR3 is CASSSVRDGELFF. CDR3 DNA: TGTGCCAGCAGTTCAGTAAGGGACGGGGAGCTGTTTTTT.

The chain carries TRBV7-2 and TRBJ2-3; possibly TRBD1 or TRBD2 for D (5 bases each). CDR1 is SGHTA, CDR2 FQGNSA, per germline. The CDR3 runs 14 residues. V was pared by 3 bases and J by 0 bases, with 7 bases between. The CDR3 region is CASSFRDSTDTQYF. The CDR3 DNA follows: TGTGCCAGCAGCTTCCGGGACAGCACAGATACGCAGTATTTT.

This clone was detected only once. The J gene is TRBJ1-5, the V gene TRBV2; D is perhaps TRBD1 (5 bases). Trimming shortened V by 2 bases and J by 2 bases, and 13 bases separated the two germline ends. CDR1 is SNHLY and CDR2 is FYNNEI in the germline V gene. This CDR3 is built from 16 residues. CDR3 sequence (DNA): TGTGCCAGCAGTGAAAGAGGGCGCAGGGGCAATCAGCCCCAGCATTTT. Its translation: CASSERGRRGNQPQHF.